The clone carrying this T cell receptor beta chain was counted between two and nine times. Its antigen is not known. TCRdb's table, derived via immunoSEQ multiplex PCR, lists solely in-frame clones and lacks some. The table has about 180,000 clones, just over 85% seen once. The data were taken from a study of T cell responses to AZD1222 COVID-19 vaccine. Study-wide context: Second-dose intervals of approximately 4 or approximately 12 weeks were pooled. Findings and limits, study-wide: Most donors were white British and more were female, and clonal diversity was possibly underestimated. Nearly half of unique spike-specific TCRs reportedly avoided B.1.351 and B.1.1.7 mutated regions.

The CDR3 has 16 amino acids. Germline V gene lookup returns CDR1 LGHNA and CDR2 YNFKEQ. V shed 4 bases, J shed 5 bases, and the junction held 3 bases outside the gene matches. The source material was peripheral blood, sampled on day 0 of AZD1222 vaccination. J is TRBJ2-2 and V is TRBV4-2, with 14 bases that match TRBD2. The sequence derives from an adult in good health. The CDR3 DNA sequence: TGTGCCAGCAGCCCTAGACTAGCGGGAGGGACCGGGGAGCTGTTTTTT. It translates to CASSPRLAGGTGELFF.